This is a list of T cell receptor beta chains from one sample in a study of OX40 agonist ivuxolimab in advanced cancers. TCRdb keeps only in-frame clones here, not all; method: immunoSEQ multiplex PCR. This table holds some 79,000 clones, around nine tenths found once. Sequencing was performed on CD4+ or CD8+ T cells sorted from blood, taken in a trial of the OX40 agonist ivuxolimab. All receptors derive from an adult with an advanced solid tumor such as melanoma, head and neck, liver or kidney cancer. The CDR3 runs from the conserved cysteine through the conserved F or W. Fields, in order: J gene, CDR3 length, D gene, V gene, clone size, CDR3 DNA, CDR3 protein. D genes are given only for firm matches. Clone sizes are given selectively: once, few, many, or a class where the clone is expanded.

>TRBJ2-5|14|NA|TRBV18|NA
TGTGCCAGCTCACCGGACAGAGTTCAAGAGACCCAGTACTTC
CASSPDRVQETQYF
>TRBJ1-3|15|TRBD1|TRBV30|NA
TGTGCCTGGAGTGTCCAGGGGGTGGCTGGAAACACCATATATTTT
CAWSVQGVAGNTIYF
>TRBJ2-7|15|TRBD2|TRBV7-2|NA
TGTGCCAGCAGCTCACGCTTAGGCGGGAGCTACGAGCAGTACTTC
CASSSRLGGSYEQYF
>TRBJ2-1|17|TRBD2|TRBV19|NA
TGTGCCAGTAGCCGGCAGGCGGGAGGGCCTCTGTACAATGAGCAGTTCTTC
CASSRQAGGPLYNEQFF
>TRBJ2-1|17|TRBD2|TRBV5-1|NA
TGCGCCAGCAGCTTGGAGCCTAGCGGGGGGTTCGGGCATGAGCAGTTCTTC
CASSLEPSGGFGHEQFF
>TRBJ2-1|16|NA|TRBV7-9|NA
TGTGCCAGCAGCTTAGTAGGAGGGATCCGAGGTGATGAGCAGTTCTTC
CASSLVGGIRGDEQFF
>TRBJ1-1|14|NA|TRBV5-6|NA
TGTGCCAGCAGCTTTAGAACCGGGAACACTGAAGCTTTCTTT
CASSFRTGNTEAFF
>TRBJ1-2|13|NA|TRBV5-8|NA
TGTGCCAGCAGCTTGGCTTGGAATGAGGGCTACACCTTC
CASSLAWNEGYTF
>TRBJ1-1|12|NA|TRBV30|NA
TGTGCCTGGAGTTCGTCGGGCACTGAAGCTTTCTTT
CAWSSSGTEAFF
>TRBJ2-7|20|TRBD2|TRBV27|NA
TGTGCCAGCAGTTTACTCTCGGGACAGAGGACTAGCGGGATGTTCGACGAGCAGTACTTC
CASSLLSGQRTSGMFDEQYF
>TRBJ2-7|14|TRBD2|TRBV7-2|once
TGTGCCAGCAGCTTAGTTCTAGCGGGCGACGAGCAGTACTTC
CASSLVLAGDEQYF
>TRBJ2-3|13|NA|TRBV19|NA
TGTGCCAGTGGTGTGGGGGGCACAGATACGCAGTATTTT
CASGVGGTDTQYF
>TRBJ2-7|13|NA|TRBV28|NA
TGTGCCAGCAGTCAGGACCGGGCCTACGAGCAGTACTTC
CASSQDRAYEQYF
>TRBJ2-2|15|NA|TRBV7-9|NA
TGTGCCAGCAGCTCACAAACCACGACTAGAGAGGAGCTGTTTTTT
CASSSQTTTREELFF
>TRBJ2-1|15|NA|TRBV19|NA
TGTGCCAGTAGTACCAGGGAGAAAGGGTACAATGAGCAGTTCTTC
CASSTREKGYNEQFF
>TRBJ1-1|13|NA|TRBV10-1|NA
TGCGCCAGCAGTGTTGCGGGGACCACTGAAGCTTTCTTT
CASSVAGTTEAFF
>TRBJ1-5|15|TRBD1|TRBV18|NA
TGTGCCAGCTCGCAAAGACAGGGGCTGGATCAGCCCCAGCATTTT
CASSQRQGLDQPQHF
>TRBJ2-5|15|NA|TRBV6-5|NA
TGTGCCAGCAGTTACCGAAGCACAGGGAAAGAGACCCAGTACTTC
CASSYRSTGKETQYF
>TRBJ1-1|12|TRBD1|TRBV10-3|NA
TGTGCCATCAGTGACAGGGGGATTGAAGCTTTCTTT
CAISDRGIEAFF
>TRBJ2-1|15|TRBD1|TRBV6-6|NA
TGTGCCAGCGGCCGCCCGGGACAGGGGTTTTATGAGCAGTTCTTC
CASGRPGQGFYEQFF
>TRBJ2-2|14|TRBD1|TRBV19|NA
TGTGCCAGTAGTAGACAGGGGAACACCGGGGAGCTGTTTTTT
CASSRQGNTGELFF
>TRBJ1-1|14|NA|TRBV9|once
TGTGCCAGCAGCGTAGGTATAGGGAACACTGAAGCTTTCTTT
CASSVGIGNTEAFF
>TRBJ2-7|13|NA|TRBV4-1|NA
TGCGCCAGCAGCCAAGCTGGGGAGTACGAGCAGTACTTC
CASSQAGEYEQYF
>TRBJ2-1|15|TRBD2|TRBV27|NA
TGTGCCAGCAGAAGCATGGGAGCGGGAGACAATGAGCAGTTCTTC
CASRSMGAGDNEQFF
>TRBJ2-7|12|NA|TRBV7-9|NA
TGTGCCAGCAGCGCAACCTCCTACGAGCAGTACTTC
CASSATSYEQYF
>TRBJ2-1|12|NA|TRBV6-5|NA
TGTGCCAGCAGTTATGGACTAAATGAGCAGTTCTTC
CASSYGLNEQFF
>TRBJ2-7|14|TRBD1|TRBV19|NA
TGTGCCAGTACCGGACAGGGTACCTCAAGCGAGCAGTACTTC
CASTGQGTSSEQYF
>TRBJ2-7|12|NA|TRBV15|NA
TGTGCCACCAGCAGAGATTATTACGAGCAGTACTTC
CATSRDYYEQYF
>TRBJ1-5|15|NA|TRBV11-2|NA
TGTGCCAGCAGCCCGGGACCGGAGGGCAATCAGCCCCAGCATTTT
CASSPGPEGNQPQHF
>TRBJ2-7|18|TRBD2|TRBV10-2|NA
TGCGCCAGCAGTGAGAGGACTAGCGCAAATTTCGGGGTCCTCGAGCAGTACTTC
CASSERTSANFGVLEQYF
>TRBJ2-1|16|TRBD1|TRBV5-4|NA
TGTGCCAGCAGTCCAAATGGGGGACAGGGGATTAATGAGCAGTTCTTC
CASSPNGGQGINEQFF
>TRBJ2-7|15|NA|TRBV27|NA
TGTGCCACCCACCCAGCAGGTTCAGGTGCATACGAGCAGTACTTC
CATHPAGSGAYEQYF
>TRBJ2-3|15|NA|TRBV5-1|NA
TGCGCCAGCAGCTCGGGGGTCCTGCTCACAGATACGCAGTATTTT
CASSSGVLLTDTQYF
>TRBJ1-2|12|NA|TRBV18|NA
TGTGCCAGCTCACCAGGGAGCGATGGCTACACCTTC
CASSPGSDGYTF
>TRBJ1-1|15|NA|TRBV27|NA
TGTGCCAGCTCGGGTCGGGCGGCTTTGAACACTGAAGCTTTCTTT
CASSGRAALNTEAFF
>TRBJ1-2|16|NA|TRBV7-9|NA
TGTGCCAGCAGCTTAGCGCTCGGAGGATCGGGGTATGGCTACACCTTC
CASSLALGGSGYGYTF
>TRBJ2-1|15|NA|TRBV5-1|NA
TGCGCCAGCAGCCGGCGGGGTTCTAGTTACAATGAGCAGTTCTTC
CASSRRGSSYNEQFF
>TRBJ1-2|14|TRBD1|TRBV27|NA
TGTGCCAGCACCCGTAGACAGGGTGGCTATGGCTACACCTTC
CASTRRQGGYGYTF
>TRBJ2-1|14|NA|TRBV7-6|NA
TGTGCCAGCAGCTTAGAGACAGGAAAAGCTGAGCAGTTCTTC
CASSLETGKAEQFF
>TRBJ2-1|12|NA|TRBV6-1|NA
TGTGCCAGCAGTGAATTTGCGAATGAGCAGTTCTTC
CASSEFANEQFF
>TRBJ1-3|18|NA|TRBV9|NA
TGTGCCAGCAGCGTAGCTCTCGGGCTCCAGGGCTCTGGAAACACCATATATTTT
CASSVALGLQGSGNTIYF